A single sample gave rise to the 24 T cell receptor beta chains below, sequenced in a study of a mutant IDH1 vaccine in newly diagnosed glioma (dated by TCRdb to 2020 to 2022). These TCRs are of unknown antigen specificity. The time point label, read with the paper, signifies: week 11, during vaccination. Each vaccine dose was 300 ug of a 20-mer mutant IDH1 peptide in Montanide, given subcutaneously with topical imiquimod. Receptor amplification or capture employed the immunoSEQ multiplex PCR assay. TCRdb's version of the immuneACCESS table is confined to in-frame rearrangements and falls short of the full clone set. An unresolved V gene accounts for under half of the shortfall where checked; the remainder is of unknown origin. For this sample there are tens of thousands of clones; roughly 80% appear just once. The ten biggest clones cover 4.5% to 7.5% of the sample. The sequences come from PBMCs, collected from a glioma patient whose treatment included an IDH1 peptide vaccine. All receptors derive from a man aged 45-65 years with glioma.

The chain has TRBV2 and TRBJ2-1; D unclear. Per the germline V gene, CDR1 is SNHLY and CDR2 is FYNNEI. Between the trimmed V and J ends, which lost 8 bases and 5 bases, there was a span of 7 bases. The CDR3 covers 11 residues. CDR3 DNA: TGTGCCAGCGGATTTCACAATGAGCAGTTCTTC. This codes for CASGFHNEQFF.

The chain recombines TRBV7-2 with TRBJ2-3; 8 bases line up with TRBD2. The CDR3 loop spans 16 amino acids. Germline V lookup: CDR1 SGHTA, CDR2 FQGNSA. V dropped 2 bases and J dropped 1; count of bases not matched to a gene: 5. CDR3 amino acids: CASSLLPGGGTDTQYF. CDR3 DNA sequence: TGTGCCAGCAGCTTATTACCCGGGGGGGGCACAGATACGCAGTATTTT.

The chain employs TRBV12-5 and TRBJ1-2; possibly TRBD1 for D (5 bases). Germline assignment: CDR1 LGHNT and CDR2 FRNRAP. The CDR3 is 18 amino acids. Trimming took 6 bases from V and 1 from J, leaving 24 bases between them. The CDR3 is CASGNLPMGRARNYGYTF. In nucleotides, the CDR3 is TGTGCTAGTGGAAATCTCCCTATGGGCAGGGCCCGTAACTATGGCTACACCTTC.

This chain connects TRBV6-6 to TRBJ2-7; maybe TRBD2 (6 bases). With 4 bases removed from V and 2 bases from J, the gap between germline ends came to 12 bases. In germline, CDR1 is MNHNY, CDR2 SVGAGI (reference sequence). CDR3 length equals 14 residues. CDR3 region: CASSWDSRPYEQYF. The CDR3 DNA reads TGTGCCAGCAGTTGGGACTCACGACCCTACGAGCAGTACTTC.

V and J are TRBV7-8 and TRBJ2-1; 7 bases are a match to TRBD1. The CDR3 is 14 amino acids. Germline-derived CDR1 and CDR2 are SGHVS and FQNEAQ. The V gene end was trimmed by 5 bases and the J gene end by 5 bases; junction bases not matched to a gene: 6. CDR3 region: CASSLDRFDNEQFF. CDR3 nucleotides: TGTGCCAGCAGCCTGGACAGGTTTGACAATGAGCAGTTCTTC.

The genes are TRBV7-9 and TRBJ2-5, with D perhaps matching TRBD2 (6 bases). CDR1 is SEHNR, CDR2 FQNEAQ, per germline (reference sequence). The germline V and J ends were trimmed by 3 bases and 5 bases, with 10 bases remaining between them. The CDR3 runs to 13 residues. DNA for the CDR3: TGTGCCAGCAGCTTGAATGGGGGGGAGACCCAGTACTTC. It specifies CASSLNGGETQYF.

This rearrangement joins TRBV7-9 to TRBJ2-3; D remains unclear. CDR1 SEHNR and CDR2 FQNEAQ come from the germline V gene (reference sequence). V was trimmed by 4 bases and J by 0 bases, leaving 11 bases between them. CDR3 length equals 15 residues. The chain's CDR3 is CASSSPDGSTDTQYF. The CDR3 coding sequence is TGTGCCAGCAGCTCACCAGACGGGAGCACAGATACGCAGTATTTT.

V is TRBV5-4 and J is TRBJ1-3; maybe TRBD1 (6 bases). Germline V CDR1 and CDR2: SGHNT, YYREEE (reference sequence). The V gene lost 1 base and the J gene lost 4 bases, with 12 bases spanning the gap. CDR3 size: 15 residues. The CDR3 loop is CASSLRGDRGNTIYF. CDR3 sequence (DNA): TGTGCCAGCAGCTTGAGGGGGGATAGAGGAAACACCATATATTTT.

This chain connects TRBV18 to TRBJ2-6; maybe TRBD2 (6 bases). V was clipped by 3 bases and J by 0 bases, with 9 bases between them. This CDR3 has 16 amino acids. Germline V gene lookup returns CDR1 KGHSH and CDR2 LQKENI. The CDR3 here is CASSPGLNSGANVLTF. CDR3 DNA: TGTGCCAGCTCACCGGGACTTAACTCTGGGGCCAACGTCCTGACTTTC. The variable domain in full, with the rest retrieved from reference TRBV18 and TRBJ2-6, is NAGVMQNPRHLVRRRGQEARLRCSPMKGHSHVYWYRQLPEEGLKFMVYLQKENIIDESGMPKERFSAEFPKEGPSILRIQQVVRGDSAAYFCASSPGLNSGANVLTFGAGSRLTVL.

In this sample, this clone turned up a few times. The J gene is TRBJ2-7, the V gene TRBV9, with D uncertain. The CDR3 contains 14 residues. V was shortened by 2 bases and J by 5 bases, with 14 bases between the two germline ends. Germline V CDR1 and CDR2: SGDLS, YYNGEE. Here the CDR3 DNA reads TGTGCCAGCAGCGTCCCCGGCACCGGGCACGAGCAGTACTTC. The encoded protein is CASSVPGTGHEQYF.

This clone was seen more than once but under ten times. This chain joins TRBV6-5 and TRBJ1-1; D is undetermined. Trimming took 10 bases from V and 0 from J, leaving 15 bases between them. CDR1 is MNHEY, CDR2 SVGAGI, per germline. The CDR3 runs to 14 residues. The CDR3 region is CATSLEVMNTEAFF. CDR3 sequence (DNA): TGTGCCACCTCCTTGGAGGTCATGAACACTGAAGCTTTCTTT.

The CDR3 DNA is TGTGCCAGCAGTTACGAACGGGGACGGACCCAGTACTTC. It codes for CASSYERGRTQYF. This sequence joins TRBV6-5 and TRBJ2-5; either TRBD1 or TRBD2 may fit D (5 bases each). This CDR3 has 13 amino acids. From germline, CDR1 is MNHEY and CDR2 SVGAGI. The V end lost 2 bases, the J end lost 7 bases, and 11 bases lay between the germline ends.

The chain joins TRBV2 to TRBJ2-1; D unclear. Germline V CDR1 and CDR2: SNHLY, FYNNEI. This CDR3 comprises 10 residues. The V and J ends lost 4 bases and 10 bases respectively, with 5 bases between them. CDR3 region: CASSVREQFF. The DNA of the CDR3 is TGTGCCAGCAGTGTACGGGAGCAGTTCTTC.

The CDR3 coding sequence is TGTGCCAGCAGCGATAAGAGGGGAGGGGGAAAACTGTTTTTT. Translating it yields CASSDKRGGGKLFF. J is TRBJ1-4 and V is TRBV2; a weak D match, TRBD1 (6 bases). Trimming took 6 bases from V and 10 from J, leaving 18 bases between them. There are 14 residues in the CDR3. Germline CDR1 is SNHLY and CDR2 is FYNNEI.

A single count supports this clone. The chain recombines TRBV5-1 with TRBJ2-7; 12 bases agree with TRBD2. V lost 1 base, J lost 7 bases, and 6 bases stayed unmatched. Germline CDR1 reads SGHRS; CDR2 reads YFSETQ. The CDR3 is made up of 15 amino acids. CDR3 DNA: TGCGCCAGCAGCTTGACTAGCGGGAGGACTCGGGAGCAGTACTTC. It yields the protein CASSLTSGRTREQYF. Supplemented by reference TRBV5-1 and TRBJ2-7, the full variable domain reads KAGVTQTPRYLIKTRGQQVTLSCSPISGHRSVSWYQQTPGQGLQFLFEYFSETQRNKGNFPGRFSGRQFSNSRSEMNVSTLELGDSALYLCASSLTSGRTREQYFGPGTRLTVT.

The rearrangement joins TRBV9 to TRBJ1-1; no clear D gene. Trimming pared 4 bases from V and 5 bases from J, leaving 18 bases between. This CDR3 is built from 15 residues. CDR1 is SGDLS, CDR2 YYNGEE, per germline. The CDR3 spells CASSRRPSPGTEAFF. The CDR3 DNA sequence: TGTGCCAGCAGCAGACGTCCTTCCCCGGGGACTGAAGCTTTCTTT.

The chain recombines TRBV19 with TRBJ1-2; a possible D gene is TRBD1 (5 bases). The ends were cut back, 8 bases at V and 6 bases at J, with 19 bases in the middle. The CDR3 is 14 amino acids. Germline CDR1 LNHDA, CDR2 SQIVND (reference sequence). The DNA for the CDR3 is TGTGCCAGTTCCCAACTTGCCAGGGTGCATGGCTACACCTTC. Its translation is CASSQLARVHGYTF.

Written as DNA, the CDR3 is TGTGCCAGCAGGGGTGCGGGAGGCACTGAAGCTTTCTTT. Translated: CASRGAGGTEAFF. The J gene is TRBJ1-1, the V gene TRBV9, with unresolved D. This CDR3 has 13 amino acids. CDR1 is SGDLS and CDR2 is YYNGEE in the germline V gene. V was cut by 5 bases and J by 4 bases, with 12 bases left in between.

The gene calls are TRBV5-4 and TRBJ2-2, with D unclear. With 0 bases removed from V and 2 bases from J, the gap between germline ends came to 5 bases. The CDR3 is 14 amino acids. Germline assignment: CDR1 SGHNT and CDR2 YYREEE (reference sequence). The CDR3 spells CASSLVPNTGELFF. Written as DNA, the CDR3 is TGTGCCAGCAGCTTGGTGCCAAACACCGGGGAGCTGTTTTTT. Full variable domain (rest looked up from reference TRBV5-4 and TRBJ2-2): ETGVTQSPTHLIKTRGQQVTLRCSSQSGHNTVSWYQQALGQGPQFIFQYYREEENGRGNFPPRFSGLQFPNYSSELNVNALELDDSALYLCASSLVPNTGELFFGEGSRLTVL.

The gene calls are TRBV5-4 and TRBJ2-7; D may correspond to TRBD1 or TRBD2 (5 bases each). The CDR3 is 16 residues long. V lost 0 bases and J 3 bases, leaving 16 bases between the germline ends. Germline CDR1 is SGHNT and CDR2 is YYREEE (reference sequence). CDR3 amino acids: CASSLDFFEGSYEQYF. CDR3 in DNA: TGTGCCAGCAGCTTGGATTTTTTTGAGGGGAGCTACGAGCAGTACTTC.

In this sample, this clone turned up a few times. The CDR3 bases are TGTGCCAGCAGTTCACCAACAGTCGCCGCTTTCTTT. Protein: CASSSPTVAAFF. The chain links TRBV28 to TRBJ1-1, with no clear D. The CDR3 covers 12 residues. The V end lost 4 bases, the J end lost 11 bases, and 14 bases lay between the germline ends. Germline CDR1 MDHEN, CDR2 SYDVKM. Full variable domain (rest looked up from reference TRBV28 and TRBJ1-1): DVKVTQSSRYLVKRTGEKVFLECVQDMDHENMFWYRQDPGLGLRLIYFSYDVKMKEKGDIPEGYSVSREKKERFSLILESASTNQTSMYLCASSSPTVAAFFGQGTRLTVV.

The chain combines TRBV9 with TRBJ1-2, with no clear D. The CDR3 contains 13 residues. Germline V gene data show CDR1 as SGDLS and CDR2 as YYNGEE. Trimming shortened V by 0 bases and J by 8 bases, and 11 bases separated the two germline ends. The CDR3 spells CASSVDTLKGYTF. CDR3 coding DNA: TGTGCCAGCAGCGTAGATACCTTAAAGGGCTACACCTTC.

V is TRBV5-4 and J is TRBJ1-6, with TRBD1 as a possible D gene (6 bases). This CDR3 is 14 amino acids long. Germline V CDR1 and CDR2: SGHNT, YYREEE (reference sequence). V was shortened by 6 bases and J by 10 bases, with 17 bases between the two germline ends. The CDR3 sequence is CASTAQGQRSPLHF. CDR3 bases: TGTGCCAGCACCGCCCAGGGGCAGAGGTCACCCCTCCACTTT.

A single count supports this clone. The CDR3 bases are TGCGCCAGCAGCCAAGCGTCGGCAGGGGGGAGCGAGCAGTACTTC. Its protein product is CASSQASAGGSEQYF. The chain is built from TRBV4-1 and TRBJ2-7; tentatively, D is TRBD1 (7 bases). This CDR3 spans 15 amino acids. V lost 1 base, J lost 6 bases, and 16 bases lay in between. CDR1 and CDR2 from the germline V gene are MGHRA and YSYEKL.